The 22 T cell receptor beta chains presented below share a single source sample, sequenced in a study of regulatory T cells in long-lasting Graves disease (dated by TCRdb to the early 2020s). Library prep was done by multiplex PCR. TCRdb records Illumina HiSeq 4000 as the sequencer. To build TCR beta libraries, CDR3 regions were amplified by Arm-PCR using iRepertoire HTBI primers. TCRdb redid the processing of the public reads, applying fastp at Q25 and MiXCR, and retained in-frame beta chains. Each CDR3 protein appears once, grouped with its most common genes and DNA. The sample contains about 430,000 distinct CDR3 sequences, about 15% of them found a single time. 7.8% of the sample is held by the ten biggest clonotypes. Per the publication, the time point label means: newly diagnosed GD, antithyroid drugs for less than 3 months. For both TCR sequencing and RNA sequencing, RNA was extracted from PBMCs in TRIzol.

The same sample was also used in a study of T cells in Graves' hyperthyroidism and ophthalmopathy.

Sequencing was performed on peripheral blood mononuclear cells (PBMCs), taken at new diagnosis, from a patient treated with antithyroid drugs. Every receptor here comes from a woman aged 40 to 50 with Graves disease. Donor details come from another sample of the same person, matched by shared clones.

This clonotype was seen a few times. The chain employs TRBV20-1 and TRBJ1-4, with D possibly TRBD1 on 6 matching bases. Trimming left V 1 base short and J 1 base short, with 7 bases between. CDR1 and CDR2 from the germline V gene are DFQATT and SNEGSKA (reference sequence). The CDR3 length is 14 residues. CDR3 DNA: TGCAGTGCTAGAGGGACAGAAACTAATGAAAAACTGTTTTTT. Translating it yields CSARGTETNEKLFF.

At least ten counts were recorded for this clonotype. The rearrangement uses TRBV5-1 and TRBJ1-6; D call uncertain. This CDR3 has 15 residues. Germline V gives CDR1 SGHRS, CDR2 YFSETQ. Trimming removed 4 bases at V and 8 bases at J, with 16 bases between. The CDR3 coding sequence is TGCGCCAGCAGCCTTGAGGACGGTGTCCATTCACCCCTCCACTTT. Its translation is CASSLEDGVHSPLHF.

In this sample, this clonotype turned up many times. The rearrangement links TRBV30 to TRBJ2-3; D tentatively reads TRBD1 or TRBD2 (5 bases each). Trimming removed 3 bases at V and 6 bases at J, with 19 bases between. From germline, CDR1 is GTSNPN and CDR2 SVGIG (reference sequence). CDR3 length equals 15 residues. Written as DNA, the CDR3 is TGTGCCTGGAGCGGACCGGGACCCTCGGTTGATACGCAGTATTTT. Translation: CAWSGPGPSVDTQYF.

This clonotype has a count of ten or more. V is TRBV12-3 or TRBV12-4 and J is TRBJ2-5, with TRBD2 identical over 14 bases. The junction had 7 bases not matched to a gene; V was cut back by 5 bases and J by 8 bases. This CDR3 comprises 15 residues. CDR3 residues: CASSNLGLAGDTQYF. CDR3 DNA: TGTGCCAGCAGTAACCTGGGACTAGCGGGAGATACCCAGTACTTC.

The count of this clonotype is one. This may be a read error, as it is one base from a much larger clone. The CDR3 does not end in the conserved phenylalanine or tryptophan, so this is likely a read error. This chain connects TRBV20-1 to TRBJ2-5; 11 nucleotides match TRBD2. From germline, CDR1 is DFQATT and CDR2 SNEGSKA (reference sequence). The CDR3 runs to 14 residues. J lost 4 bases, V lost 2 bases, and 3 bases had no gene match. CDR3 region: CSARLTSGRETQYL. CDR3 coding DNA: TGCAGTGCTAGATTAACTAGCGGGAGAGAGACCCAGTACTTA.

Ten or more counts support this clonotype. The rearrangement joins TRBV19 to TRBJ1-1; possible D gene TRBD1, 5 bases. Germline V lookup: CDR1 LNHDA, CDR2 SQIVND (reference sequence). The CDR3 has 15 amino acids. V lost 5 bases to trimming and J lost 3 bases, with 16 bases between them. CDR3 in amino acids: CASSPGRGGDTEAFF. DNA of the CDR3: TGTGCCAGTAGTCCCGGTCGGGGAGGGGACACTGAAGCTTTCTTT.

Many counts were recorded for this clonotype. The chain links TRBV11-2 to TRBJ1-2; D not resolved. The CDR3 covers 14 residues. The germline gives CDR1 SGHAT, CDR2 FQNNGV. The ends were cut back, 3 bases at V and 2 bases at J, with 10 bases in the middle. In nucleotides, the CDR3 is TGTGCCAGCAGCTTCCCAGTAGCGAACTATGGCTACACCTTC. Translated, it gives CASSFPVANYGYTF.

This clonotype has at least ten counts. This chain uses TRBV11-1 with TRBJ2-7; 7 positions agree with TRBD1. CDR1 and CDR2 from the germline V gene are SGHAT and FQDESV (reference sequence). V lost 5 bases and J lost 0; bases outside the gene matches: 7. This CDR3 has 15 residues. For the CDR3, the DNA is TGTGCCAGCAGCATCCGGGACAGTACCTCCTACGAGCAGTACTTC. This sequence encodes CASSIRDSTSYEQYF.

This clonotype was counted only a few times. The CDR3 spells CASSNSPGLAGRTGELFF. The CDR3 DNA sequence: TGTGCCAGCAGCAATTCGCCGGGACTAGCGGGTCGCACCGGGGAGCTGTTTTTT. The rearrangement links TRBV7-2 to TRBJ2-2, with 12 bases matching TRBD2. This CDR3 has 18 amino acids. Germline V lookup: CDR1 SGHTA, CDR2 FQGNSA. V dropped 5 bases and J dropped 4; count of bases not matched to a gene: 11. Full variable domain (remainder filled in from reference TRBV7-2 and TRBJ2-2): GAGVSQSPSNKVTEKGKDVELRCDPISGHTALYWYRQSLGQGLEFLIYFQGNSAPDKSGLPSDRFSAERTGGSVSTLTIQRTQQEDSAVYLCASSNSPGLAGRTGELFFGEGSRLTVL.

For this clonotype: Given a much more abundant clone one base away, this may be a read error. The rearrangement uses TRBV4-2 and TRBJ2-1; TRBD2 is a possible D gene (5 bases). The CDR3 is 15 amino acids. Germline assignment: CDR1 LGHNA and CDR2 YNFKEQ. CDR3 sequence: CAGSQDRTAPGEQFF. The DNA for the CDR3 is TGTGCCGGCAGCCAAGATCGGACTGCCCCGGGAGAGCAGTTCTTC.

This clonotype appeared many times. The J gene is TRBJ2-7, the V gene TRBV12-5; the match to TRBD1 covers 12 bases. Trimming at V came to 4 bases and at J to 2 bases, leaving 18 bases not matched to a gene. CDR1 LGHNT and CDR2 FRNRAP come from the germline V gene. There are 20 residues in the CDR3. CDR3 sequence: CASGSRDGTGGTTNPYEQYF. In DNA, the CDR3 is TGTGCTAGTGGTTCCCGGGACGGGACAGGGGGCACAACGAACCCCTACGAGCAGTACTTC. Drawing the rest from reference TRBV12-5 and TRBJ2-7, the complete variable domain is DARVTQTPRHKVTEMGQEVTMRCQPILGHNTVFWYRQTMMQGLELLAYFRNRAPLDDSGMPKDRFSAEMPDATLATLKIQPSEPRDSAVYFCASGSRDGTGGTTNPYEQYFGPGTRLTVT.

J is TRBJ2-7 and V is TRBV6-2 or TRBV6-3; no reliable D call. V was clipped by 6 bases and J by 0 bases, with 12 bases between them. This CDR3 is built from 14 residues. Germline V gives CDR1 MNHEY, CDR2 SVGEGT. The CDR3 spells CASSRKQSSYEQYF. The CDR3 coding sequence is TGTGCCAGCAGCCGTAAACAAAGCTCCTACGAGCAGTACTTC.

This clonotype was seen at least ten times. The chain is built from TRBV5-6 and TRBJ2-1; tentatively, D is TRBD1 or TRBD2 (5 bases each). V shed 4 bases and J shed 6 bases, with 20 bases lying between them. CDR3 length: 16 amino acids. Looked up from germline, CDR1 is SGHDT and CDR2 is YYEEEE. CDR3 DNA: TGTGCCAGCAGCACCCCTCTAGGGAGAGGGGTCAATGAGCAGTTCTTC. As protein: CASSTPLGRGVNEQFF.

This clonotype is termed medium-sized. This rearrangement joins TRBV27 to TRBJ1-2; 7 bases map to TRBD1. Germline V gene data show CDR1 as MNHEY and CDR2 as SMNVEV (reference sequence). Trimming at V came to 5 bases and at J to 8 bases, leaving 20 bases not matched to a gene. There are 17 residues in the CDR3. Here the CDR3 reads CASSSRQGERSYGGYTF. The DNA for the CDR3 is TGTGCCAGCAGTAGCAGGCAGGGGGAGAGGAGCTATGGCGGCTACACCTTC.

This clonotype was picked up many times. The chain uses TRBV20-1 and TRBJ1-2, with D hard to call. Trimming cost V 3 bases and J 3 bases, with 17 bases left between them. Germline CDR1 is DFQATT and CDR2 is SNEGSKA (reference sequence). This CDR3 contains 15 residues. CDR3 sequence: CSARDRLRADYGYTF. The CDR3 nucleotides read TGCAGTGCTAGGGATCGATTGAGGGCAGACTATGGCTACACCTTC.

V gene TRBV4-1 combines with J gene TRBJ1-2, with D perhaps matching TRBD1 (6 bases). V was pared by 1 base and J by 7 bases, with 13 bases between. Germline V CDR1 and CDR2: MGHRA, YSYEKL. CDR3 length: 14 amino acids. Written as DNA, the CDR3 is TGCGCCAGCAGCCAAGGGTGGGGGGGCACTGGCTACACCTTC. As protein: CASSQGWGGTGYTF.

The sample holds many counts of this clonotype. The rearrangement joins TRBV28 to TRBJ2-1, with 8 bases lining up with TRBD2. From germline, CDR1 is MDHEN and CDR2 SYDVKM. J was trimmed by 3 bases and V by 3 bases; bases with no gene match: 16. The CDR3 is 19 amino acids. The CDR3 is CASSFWDLAGRKNYNEQFF. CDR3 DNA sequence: TGTGCCAGCAGTTTCTGGGATCTAGCGGGCCGGAAGAACTACAATGAGCAGTTCTTC.

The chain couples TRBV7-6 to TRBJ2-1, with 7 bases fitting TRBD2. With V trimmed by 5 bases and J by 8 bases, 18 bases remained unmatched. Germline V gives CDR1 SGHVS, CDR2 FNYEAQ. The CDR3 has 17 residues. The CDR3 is CASSPRGPSGLGDEQFF. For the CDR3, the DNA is TGTGCCAGCAGCCCTAGGGGTCCTAGCGGCCTGGGTGATGAGCAGTTCTTC.

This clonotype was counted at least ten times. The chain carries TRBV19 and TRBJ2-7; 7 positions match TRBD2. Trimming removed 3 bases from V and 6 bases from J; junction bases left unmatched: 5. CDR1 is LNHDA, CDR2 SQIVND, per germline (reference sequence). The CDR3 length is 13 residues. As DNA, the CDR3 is TGTGCCAGTAGTATGGGAGGGTTCTCCGAGCAGTACTTC. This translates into CASSMGGFSEQYF.

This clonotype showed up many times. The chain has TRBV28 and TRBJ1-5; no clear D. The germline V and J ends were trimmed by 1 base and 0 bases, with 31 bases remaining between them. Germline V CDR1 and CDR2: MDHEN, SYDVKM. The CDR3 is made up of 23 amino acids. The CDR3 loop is CASSLFREYEVPFVEYSNQPQHF. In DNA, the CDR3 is TGTGCCAGCAGTTTATTTCGCGAATATGAAGTCCCTTTTGTCGAATATAGCAATCAGCCCCAGCATTTT.

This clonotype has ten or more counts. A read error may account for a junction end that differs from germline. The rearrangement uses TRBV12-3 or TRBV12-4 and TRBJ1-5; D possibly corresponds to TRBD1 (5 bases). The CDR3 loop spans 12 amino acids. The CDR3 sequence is CASSLGDQPQHF. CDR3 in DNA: TGTGCCAGCAGCTTAGGGGATCAGCCCCAGCATTTT.

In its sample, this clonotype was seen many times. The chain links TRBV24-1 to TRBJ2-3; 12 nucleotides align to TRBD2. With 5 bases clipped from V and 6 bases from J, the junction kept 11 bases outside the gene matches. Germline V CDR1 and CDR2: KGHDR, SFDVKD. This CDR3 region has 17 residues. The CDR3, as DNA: TGTGCCACCAGTGCTTCGACTAGCGGGAGCGGTTTGGATACGCAGTATTTT. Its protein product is CATSASTSGSGLDTQYF.